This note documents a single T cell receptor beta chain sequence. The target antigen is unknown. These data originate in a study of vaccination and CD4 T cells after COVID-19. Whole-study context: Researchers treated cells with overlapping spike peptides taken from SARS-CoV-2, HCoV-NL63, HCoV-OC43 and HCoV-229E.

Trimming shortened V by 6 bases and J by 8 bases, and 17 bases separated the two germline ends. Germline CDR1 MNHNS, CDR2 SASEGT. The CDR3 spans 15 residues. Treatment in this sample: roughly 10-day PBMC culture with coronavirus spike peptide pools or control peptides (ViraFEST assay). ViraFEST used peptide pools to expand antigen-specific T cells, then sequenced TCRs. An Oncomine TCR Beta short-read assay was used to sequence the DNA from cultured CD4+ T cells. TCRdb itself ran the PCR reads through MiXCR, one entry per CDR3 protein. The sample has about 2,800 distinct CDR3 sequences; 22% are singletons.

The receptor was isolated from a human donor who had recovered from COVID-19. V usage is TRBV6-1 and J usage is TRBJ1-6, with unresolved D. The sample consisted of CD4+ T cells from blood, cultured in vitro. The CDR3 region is CASSKRDFADSPLHF. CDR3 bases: TGTGCCAGCAGCAAAAGGGATTTTGCAGATTCACCCCTCCACTTT.